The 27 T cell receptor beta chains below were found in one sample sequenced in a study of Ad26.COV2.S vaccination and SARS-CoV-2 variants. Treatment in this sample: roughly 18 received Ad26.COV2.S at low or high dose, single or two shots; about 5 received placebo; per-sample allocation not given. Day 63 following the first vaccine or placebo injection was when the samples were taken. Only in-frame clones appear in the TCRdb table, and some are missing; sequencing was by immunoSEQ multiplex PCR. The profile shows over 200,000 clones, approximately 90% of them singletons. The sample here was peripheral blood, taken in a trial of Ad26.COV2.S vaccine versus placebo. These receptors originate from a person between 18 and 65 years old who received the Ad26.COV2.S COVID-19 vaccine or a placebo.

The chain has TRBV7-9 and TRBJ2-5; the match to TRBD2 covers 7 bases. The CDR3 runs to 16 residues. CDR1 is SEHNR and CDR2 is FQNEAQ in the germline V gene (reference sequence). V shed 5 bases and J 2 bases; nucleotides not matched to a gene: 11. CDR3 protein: CASSPGTITRQETQYF. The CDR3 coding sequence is TGTGCCAGCAGCCCCGGGACTATCACTAGACAAGAGACCCAGTACTTC.

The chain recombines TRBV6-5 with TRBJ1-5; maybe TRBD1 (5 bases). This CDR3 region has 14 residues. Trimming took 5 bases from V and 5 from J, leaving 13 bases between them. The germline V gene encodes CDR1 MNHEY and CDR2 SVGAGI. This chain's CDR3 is CASSPPGKDQPQHF. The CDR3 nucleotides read TGTGCCAGCAGTCCCCCAGGGAAGGATCAGCCCCAGCATTTT.

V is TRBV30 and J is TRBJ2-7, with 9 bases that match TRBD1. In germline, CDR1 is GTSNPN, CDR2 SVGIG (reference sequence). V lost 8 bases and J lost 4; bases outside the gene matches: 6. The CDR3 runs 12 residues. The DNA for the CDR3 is TGTGCCCTAGACAGGGGGGCTTACGAGCAGTACTTC. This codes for CALDRGAYEQYF.

CDR3 coding DNA: TGTGCCAGTACCCCTGGCAGAATCCGACAGGGGGCTTACACTGAAGCTTTCTTT. It specifies CASTPGRIRQGAYTEAFF. The genes are TRBV19 and TRBJ1-1; 10 bases map to TRBD1. This CDR3 comprises 18 residues. The V segment lost 7 bases and the J segment 3 bases; nucleotides outside the gene matches: 17. CDR1 is LNHDA, CDR2 SQIVND, per germline (reference sequence).

CDR3 bases: TGTGCCAGCAGCCCTCAACAGGGAAATGGCTACACCTTC. It is translated as CASSPQQGNGYTF. The chain carries TRBV7-2 and TRBJ1-2; perhaps TRBD1 as D (6 bases). Deletions cut 5 bases from V and 6 bases from J, with 13 bases between. The germline V gene encodes CDR1 SGHTA and CDR2 FQGNSA. The CDR3 is 13 amino acids.

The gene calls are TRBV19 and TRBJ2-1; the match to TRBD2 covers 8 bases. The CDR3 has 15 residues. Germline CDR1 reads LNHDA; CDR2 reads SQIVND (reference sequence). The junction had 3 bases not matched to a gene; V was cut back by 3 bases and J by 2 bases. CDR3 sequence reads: CASSITSGTYNEQFF. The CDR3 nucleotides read TGTGCCAGTAGTATTACTAGCGGAACCTACAATGAGCAGTTCTTC.

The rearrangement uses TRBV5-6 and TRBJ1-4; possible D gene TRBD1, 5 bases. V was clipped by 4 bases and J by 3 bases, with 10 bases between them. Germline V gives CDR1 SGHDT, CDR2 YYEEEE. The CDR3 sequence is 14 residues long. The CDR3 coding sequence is TGTGCCAGCAGCCCCGGGGGACCTAATGAAAAACTGTTTTTT. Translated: CASSPGGPNEKLFF.

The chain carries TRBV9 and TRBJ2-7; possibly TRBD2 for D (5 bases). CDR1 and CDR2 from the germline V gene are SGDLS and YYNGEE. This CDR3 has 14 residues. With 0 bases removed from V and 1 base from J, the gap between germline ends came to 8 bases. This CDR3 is CASSVGWESYEQYF. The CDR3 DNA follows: TGTGCCAGCAGCGTAGGGTGGGAGTCCTACGAGCAGTACTTC.

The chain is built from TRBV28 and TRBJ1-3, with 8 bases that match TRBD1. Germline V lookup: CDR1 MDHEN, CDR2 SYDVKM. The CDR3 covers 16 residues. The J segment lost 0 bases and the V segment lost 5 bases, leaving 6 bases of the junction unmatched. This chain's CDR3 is CASSRTGWSSGNTIYF. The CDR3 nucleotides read TGTGCCAGCAGTCGGACAGGGTGGTCCTCTGGAAACACCATATATTTT.

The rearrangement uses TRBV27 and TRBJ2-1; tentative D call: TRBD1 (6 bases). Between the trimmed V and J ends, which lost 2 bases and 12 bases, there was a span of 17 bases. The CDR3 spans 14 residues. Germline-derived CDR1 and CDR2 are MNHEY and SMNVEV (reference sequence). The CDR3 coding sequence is TGTGCCAGCAGTTTAAAACAGGGCGTCATAGGGCAGTTCTTC. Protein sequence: CASSLKQGVIGQFF.

CDR3 nucleotides: TGCAGCATAAAAGGGACAGGGGCAAGGAACGAGCAGTACTTC. Protein product: CSIKGTGARNEQYF. The genes are TRBV29-1 and TRBJ2-7, with TRBD1 identical over 10 bases. The CDR3 covers 14 residues. V was clipped by 8 bases and J by 5 bases; unmatched bases: 12. CDR1 is SQVTM and CDR2 is ANQGSEA in the germline V gene.

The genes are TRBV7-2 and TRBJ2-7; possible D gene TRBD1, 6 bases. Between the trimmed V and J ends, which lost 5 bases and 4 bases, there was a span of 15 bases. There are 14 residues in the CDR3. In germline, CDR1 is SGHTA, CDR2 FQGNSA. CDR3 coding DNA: TGTGCCAGCAGCCTAGACAGGACCGCATACGAGCAGTACTTC. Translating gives CASSLDRTAYEQYF.

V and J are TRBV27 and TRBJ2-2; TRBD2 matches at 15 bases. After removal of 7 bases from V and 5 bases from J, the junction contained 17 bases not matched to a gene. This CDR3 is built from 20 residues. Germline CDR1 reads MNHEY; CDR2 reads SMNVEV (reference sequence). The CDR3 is CASTPGLAGGPFWSTGELFF. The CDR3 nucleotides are TGTGCCAGCACCCCAGGACTAGCGGGGGGGCCCTTTTGGAGTACCGGGGAGCTGTTTTTT.

The CDR3 loop is CSAQGPNQPQHF. CDR3 DNA: TGCAGCGCCCAAGGCCCCAATCAGCCCCAGCATTTT. The V call is TRBV29-1, the J call TRBJ1-5; no firm D call. V lost 7 bases and J lost 3, with 10 bases in between. The germline CDR1 and CDR2 sequences are SQVTM and ANQGSEA. CDR3 length equals 12 residues.

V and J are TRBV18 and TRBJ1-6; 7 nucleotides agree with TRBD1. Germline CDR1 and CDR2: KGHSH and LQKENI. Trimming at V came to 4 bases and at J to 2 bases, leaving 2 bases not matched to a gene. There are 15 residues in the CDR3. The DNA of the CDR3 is TGTGCCAGCTCACAGGGGGCTCCCTATAATTCACCCCTCCACTTT. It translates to CASSQGAPYNSPLHF.

The CDR3 region has the DNA TGTGCCAGCAGGTACAATGAGCAGTTCTTC. Protein product: CASRYNEQFF. This chain joins TRBV11-2 and TRBJ2-1; no reliable D call. CDR3 length equals 10 residues. Germline V lookup: CDR1 SGHAT, CDR2 FQNNGV. Trimming removed 6 bases from V and 4 bases from J, with 1 base in between.

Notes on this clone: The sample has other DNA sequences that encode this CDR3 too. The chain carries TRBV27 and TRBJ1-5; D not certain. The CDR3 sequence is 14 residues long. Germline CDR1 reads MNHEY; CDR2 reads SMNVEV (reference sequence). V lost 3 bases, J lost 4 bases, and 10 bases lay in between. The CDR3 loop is CASSLGGPNQPQHF. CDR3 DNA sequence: TGTGCCAGCAGTTTGGGAGGTCCGAATCAGCCCCAGCATTTT.

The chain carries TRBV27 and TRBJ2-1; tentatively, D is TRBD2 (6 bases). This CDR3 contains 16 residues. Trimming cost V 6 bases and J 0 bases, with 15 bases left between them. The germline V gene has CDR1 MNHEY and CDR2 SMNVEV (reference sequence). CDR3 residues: CASSLRRGSSYNEQFF. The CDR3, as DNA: TGTGCCAGCAGCCTCAGACGGGGGAGCTCCTACAATGAGCAGTTCTTC.

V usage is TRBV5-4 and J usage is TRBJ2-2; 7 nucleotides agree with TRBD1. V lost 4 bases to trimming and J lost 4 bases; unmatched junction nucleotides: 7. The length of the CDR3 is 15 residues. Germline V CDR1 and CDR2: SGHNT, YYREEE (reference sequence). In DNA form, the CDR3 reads TGTGCCAGCAGCCGAGGGGGCTATAGCACCGGGGAGCTGTTTTTT. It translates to CASSRGGYSTGELFF.

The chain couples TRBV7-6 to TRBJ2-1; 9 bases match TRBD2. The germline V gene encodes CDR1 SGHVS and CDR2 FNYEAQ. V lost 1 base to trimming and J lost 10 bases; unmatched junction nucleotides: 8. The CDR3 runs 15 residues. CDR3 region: CASSLDLPLAGEQFF. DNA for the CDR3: TGTGCCAGCAGCTTAGATCTCCCACTAGCGGGCGAGCAGTTCTTC. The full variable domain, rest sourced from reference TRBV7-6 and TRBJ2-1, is GAGVSQSPRYKVTKRGQDVALRCDPISGHVSLYWYRQALGQGPEFLTYFNYEAQQDKSGLPNDRFSAERPEGSISTLTIQRTEQRDSAMYRCASSLDLPLAGEQFFGPGTRLTVL.

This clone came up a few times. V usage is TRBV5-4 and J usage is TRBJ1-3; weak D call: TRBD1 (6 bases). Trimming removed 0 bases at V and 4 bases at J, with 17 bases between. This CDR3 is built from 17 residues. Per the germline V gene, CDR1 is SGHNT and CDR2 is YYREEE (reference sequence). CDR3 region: CASSLELGGAIGNTIYF. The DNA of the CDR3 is TGTGCCAGCAGCTTGGAACTGGGGGGCGCGATAGGAAACACCATATATTTT.

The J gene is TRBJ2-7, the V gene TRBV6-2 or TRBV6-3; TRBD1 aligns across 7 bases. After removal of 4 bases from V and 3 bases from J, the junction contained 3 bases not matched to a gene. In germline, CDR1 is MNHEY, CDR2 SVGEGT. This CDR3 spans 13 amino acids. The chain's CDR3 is CASSWDSFYEQYF. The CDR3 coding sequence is TGTGCCAGCAGTTGGGACAGCTTCTACGAGCAGTACTTC.

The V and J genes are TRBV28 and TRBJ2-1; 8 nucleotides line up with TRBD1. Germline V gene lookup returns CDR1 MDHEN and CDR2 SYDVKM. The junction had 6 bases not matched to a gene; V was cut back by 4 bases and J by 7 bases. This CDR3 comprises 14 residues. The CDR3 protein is CASSSQGAENEQFF. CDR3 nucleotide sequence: TGTGCCAGCAGTTCCCAGGGGGCGGAAAATGAGCAGTTCTTC.

CDR3 sequence (DNA): TGTGCCAGCAGTGAAGAGGGCAGGGATTATGGCTACACCTTC. This sequence encodes CASSEEGRDYGYTF. The V gene is TRBV6-1, the J gene TRBJ1-2; the D gene is possibly TRBD1 (5 bases). CDR1 and CDR2 from the germline V gene are MNHNS and SASEGT. V shed 1 base and J shed 5 bases, with 11 bases lying between them. This CDR3 spans 14 amino acids.

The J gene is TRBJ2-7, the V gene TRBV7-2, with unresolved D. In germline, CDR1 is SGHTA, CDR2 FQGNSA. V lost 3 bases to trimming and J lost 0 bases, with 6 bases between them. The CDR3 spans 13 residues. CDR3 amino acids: CASSFNPSYEQYF. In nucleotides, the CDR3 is TGTGCCAGCAGCTTTAACCCCTCCTACGAGCAGTACTTC.

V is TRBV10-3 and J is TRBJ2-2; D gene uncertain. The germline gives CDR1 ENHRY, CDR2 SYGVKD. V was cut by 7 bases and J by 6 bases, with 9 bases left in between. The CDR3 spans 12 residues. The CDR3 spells CAIKPGSGELFF. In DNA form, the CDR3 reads TGTGCCATCAAACCCGGATCCGGGGAGCTGTTTTTT.

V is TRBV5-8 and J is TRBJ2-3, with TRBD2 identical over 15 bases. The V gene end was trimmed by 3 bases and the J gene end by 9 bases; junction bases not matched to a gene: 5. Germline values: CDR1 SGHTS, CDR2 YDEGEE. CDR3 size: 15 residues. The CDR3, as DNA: TGTGCCAGCAGCTCCGGACTAGCGGGGGGGCGGACGCAGTATTTT. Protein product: CASSSGLAGGRTQYF. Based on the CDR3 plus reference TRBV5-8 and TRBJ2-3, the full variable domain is EAGVTQSPTHLIKTRGQQATLRCSPISGHTSVYWYQQALGLGLQFLLWYDEGEERNRGNFPPRFSGRQFPNYSSELNVNALELEDSALYLCASSSGLAGGRTQYFGPGTRLTVL.